This is a list of T cell receptor beta chains from one sample in a study of T-cell reconstitution after alpha-beta-depleted transplantation in children. TCRdb called the PCR reads again in MiXCR, with one record for every CDR3 protein. The sample consists of about 260,000 distinct CDR3 sequences, 6.5% to 10% of them appearing once. The sample in question was PBMCs, mostly from graft donor cells, obtained 180 days after TCRalphabeta/CD19-depleted stem cell transplant. All receptors come from a male patient under 18 who had a stem cell transplant for acute lymphoblastic leukemia, so the T cells may come from the graft donor. Each CDR3 is given with its conserved first and last residue. The D gene is left open where the match is weak. Only some rows state a clone size, as once, few, many or a class for expanded clones.

d_call: .
v_call: TRBV7-9
clone_size: many
j_call: TRBJ2-7
cdr3_nt: TGTGCCAGCAGCCAGGTTGGGACATACCTATCCTACGAGCAGTACTTC
cdr3_aa: CASSQVGTYLSYEQYF

d_call: .
v_call: TRBV7-9
clone_size: many
j_call: TRBJ1-2
cdr3_nt: TGTGCCAGCAGACCCCGGCGGGAGCGGATTGAAGGCTATGGCTACACCTTC
cdr3_aa: CASRPRRERIEGYGYTF

d_call: TRBD2
v_call: TRBV29-1
clone_size: many
j_call: TRBJ2-1
cdr3_nt: TGCAGCGCCACAAGGACTAGCGGGGCCTACAATGAGCAGTTCTTC
cdr3_aa: CSATRTSGAYNEQFF

d_call: .
v_call: TRBV4-3
clone_size: many
j_call: TRBJ1-6
cdr3_nt: TGCGCCAGCAGCCAAGAACGTGGGGACTATAATTCACCCCTCCACTTT
cdr3_aa: CASSQERGDYNSPLHF

d_call: TRBD2
v_call: TRBV7-8
clone_size: many
j_call: TRBJ2-5
cdr3_nt: TGTGCCAGCAGTCCTATCAGCGGGAGCGGGGAGACCCAGTACTTC
cdr3_aa: CASSPISGSGETQYF

d_call: .
v_call: TRBV7-2
clone_size: many
j_call: TRBJ2-2
cdr3_nt: TGTGCCAGCAGCTTAGTTTTGGGGAGCACCGGGGAGCTGTTTTTT
cdr3_aa: CASSLVLGSTGELFF

d_call: .
v_call: TRBV7-2
clone_size: many
j_call: TRBJ2-7
cdr3_nt: TGTGCCAGCAGCTTAGCTTCGGGACGGACCTCCTACGAGCAGTACTTC
cdr3_aa: CASSLASGRTSYEQYF

d_call: .
v_call: TRBV7-3
clone_size: .
j_call: TRBJ2-2
cdr3_nt: TGTGCCAGCAGCCCTGACAGCTACCACCGGGAGCTGTTTTTT
cdr3_aa: CASSPDSYHRELFF

d_call: .
v_call: TRBV2
clone_size: many
j_call: TRBJ2-5
cdr3_nt: TGTGCCAGCGGGCGCGAAGAGACCCAGTACTTC
cdr3_aa: CASGREETQYF

d_call: .
v_call: TRBV29-1
clone_size: many
j_call: TRBJ2-7
cdr3_nt: TGCAGCGTTGAACGGGCGGACACACCCCACGAGCAGTACTTC
cdr3_aa: CSVERADTPHEQYF

d_call: TRBD1
v_call: TRBV7-2
clone_size: many
j_call: TRBJ2-7
cdr3_nt: TGTGCCAGCAGCTTAGCCTCACTGCTGGGGCAGGGGGACTACGAGCAGTACTTC
cdr3_aa: CASSLASLLGQGDYEQYF

d_call: .
v_call: TRBV28
clone_size: many
j_call: TRBJ1-2
cdr3_nt: TGTGCCAGCAGTTACCCCTATGGCTACACCTTC
cdr3_aa: CASSYPYGYTF

d_call: TRBD2
v_call: TRBV5-1
clone_size: many
j_call: TRBJ2-3
cdr3_nt: TGCGCCAGCCAATCTAGCGGGAGGGCTCCTCGCGGCACAGATACGCAGTATTTT
cdr3_aa: CASQSSGRAPRGTDTQYF

d_call: TRBD1
v_call: TRBV12-3/TRBV12-4
clone_size: many
j_call: TRBJ2-1
cdr3_nt: TGTGCCAGCAGTTCTAAGACGGGACAGGGTTACAATGAGCAGTTCTTC
cdr3_aa: CASSSKTGQGYNEQFF

d_call: TRBD2
v_call: TRBV11-3
clone_size: many
j_call: TRBJ2-1
cdr3_nt: TGTGCCAGCAGCTTAACGAGGGCGGGAGGGCGTGGTGAGCAGTTCTTC
cdr3_aa: CASSLTRAGGRGEQFF

d_call: .
v_call: TRBV28
clone_size: many
j_call: TRBJ2-7
cdr3_nt: TGTGCCAGCACCCTCGACGGGTACGAGCAGTACTTC
cdr3_aa: CASTLDGYEQYF

d_call: .
v_call: TRBV12-3/TRBV12-4
clone_size: many
j_call: TRBJ1-5
cdr3_nt: TGTGCCAGCAGCCCTAGGGACATTAATCAGCCCCAGCATTTT
cdr3_aa: CASSPRDINQPQHF

d_call: .
v_call: TRBV12-5
clone_size: many
j_call: TRBJ2-1
cdr3_nt: TGTGCTAGTGCTAGCGAAACCTACAATGAGCAGTTCTTC
cdr3_aa: CASASETYNEQFF

d_call: .
v_call: TRBV10-3
clone_size: many
j_call: TRBJ1-3
cdr3_nt: TGTGCCCCCCAAGGGAGGGGAACCCCTGGAAACACCATATATTTT
cdr3_aa: CAPQGRGTPGNTIYF

d_call: .
v_call: TRBV5-5
clone_size: .
j_call: TRBJ2-2
cdr3_nt: TGTGCCAGCAGCTTGGGGGCACCCGGGGAGCTGTTTTTT
cdr3_aa: CASSLGAPGELFF

d_call: TRBD1
v_call: TRBV12-3/TRBV12-4
clone_size: many
j_call: TRBJ2-2
cdr3_nt: TGTGCCACTGACCGCGGGACAGGGGGCCTGACCGGGGAGCTGTTTTTT
cdr3_aa: CATDRGTGGLTGELFF

d_call: .
v_call: TRBV7-9
clone_size: medium-sized
j_call: TRBJ1-1
cdr3_nt: TGTGCCAGCAGTCTAGGGGGGGCTGAAGCTTTCTTT
cdr3_aa: CASSLGGAEAFF

d_call: TRBD2
v_call: TRBV20-1
clone_size: many
j_call: TRBJ2-3
cdr3_nt: TGCAGTGCTAGCCCTACAGCGGGAGAGAGCACAGATACGCAGTATTTT
cdr3_aa: CSASPTAGESTDTQYF

d_call: TRBD2
v_call: TRBV5-1
clone_size: many
j_call: TRBJ2-1
cdr3_nt: TGCGCCAGCGGGGAGGGAGGGAAAAATCACTACCTTCAGTTCTTC
cdr3_aa: CASGEGGKNHYLQFF

d_call: .
v_call: TRBV4-1
clone_size: .
j_call: TRBJ2-7
cdr3_nt: TGCGCCAGCAGCCAAGGGTATCAGGGGACCTACGAGCAGTACTTC
cdr3_aa: CASSQGYQGTYEQYF

d_call: TRBD1
v_call: TRBV12-3/TRBV12-4
clone_size: many
j_call: TRBJ1-5
cdr3_nt: TGTGCCAGCACCCCGGGGGGACAGGGCAGTCAGCCCCAGCATTTT
cdr3_aa: CASTPGGQGSQPQHF

d_call: .
v_call: TRBV10-3
clone_size: many
j_call: TRBJ1-1
cdr3_nt: TGTGCCATCACTCGAACCCTGAACACTGAAGCTTTCTTT
cdr3_aa: CAITRTLNTEAFF

d_call: TRBD2
v_call: TRBV10-3
clone_size: many
j_call: TRBJ2-7
cdr3_nt: TGTGCCATCAGTGGACCCGGACTAGCGTATCCCATGGAGCAGTACTTC
cdr3_aa: CAISGPGLAYPMEQYF

d_call: .
v_call: TRBV2
clone_size: many
j_call: TRBJ1-5
cdr3_nt: TGTGCCAGCAGTGAACGGCAGCCTAATCAGCCCCAGCATTTT
cdr3_aa: CASSERQPNQPQHF

d_call: TRBD2
v_call: TRBV15
clone_size: many
j_call: TRBJ2-4
cdr3_nt: TGTGCCACCAGCAGGCCGACTAGCGGGGGGGCCATTTCCAAAAACATTCAGTACTTC
cdr3_aa: CATSRPTSGGAISKNIQYF

d_call: .
v_call: TRBV7-9
clone_size: many
j_call: TRBJ2-1
cdr3_nt: TGTGCCAGCAGCTCATCAATTCAGGCAGGTGAGCAGTTCTTC
cdr3_aa: CASSSSIQAGEQFF

d_call: .
v_call: TRBV12-3/TRBV12-4
clone_size: many
j_call: TRBJ1-3
cdr3_nt: TGTGCCAGCAGTTTTCTGGGGGCATCCGGAAACACCATATATTTT
cdr3_aa: CASSFLGASGNTIYF

d_call: TRBD2
v_call: TRBV5-4
clone_size: many
j_call: TRBJ2-5
cdr3_nt: TGTGCCAGCAGCTCCTTGACTAGCGGAGGAGAGACCCAGTACTTC
cdr3_aa: CASSSLTSGGETQYF

d_call: .
v_call: TRBV6-5
clone_size: many
j_call: TRBJ2-3
cdr3_nt: TGTGCCAGCACAAATAAAATGTCTACGCAGTATTTT
cdr3_aa: CASTNKMSTQYF

d_call: .
v_call: TRBV20-1
clone_size: many
j_call: TRBJ1-5
cdr3_nt: TGCAGTGCTAGAAAACCAGGGGTAGTGAATCAGCCCCAGCATTTT
cdr3_aa: CSARKPGVVNQPQHF

d_call: .
v_call: TRBV18
clone_size: .
j_call: TRBJ1-5
cdr3_nt: TGTGCCAGCTCACCAACTAGGGGCAATCAGCCCCAGCATTTT
cdr3_aa: CASSPTRGNQPQHF

d_call: TRBD2
v_call: TRBV3-1
clone_size: many
j_call: TRBJ2-1
cdr3_nt: TGTGCCAGCAGCCAAGAGGCACTAGCGGACTACAATGAGCAGTTCTTC
cdr3_aa: CASSQEALADYNEQFF

d_call: TRBD2
v_call: TRBV4-1
clone_size: many
j_call: TRBJ2-1
cdr3_nt: TGCGCCAGCAGCCAAGAGCTTTGGACTAGCGGGGACCCCCCCAGATCCTACAATGAGCAGTTCTTC
cdr3_aa: CASSQELWTSGDPPRSYNEQFF

d_call: TRBD2
v_call: TRBV27
clone_size: many
j_call: TRBJ2-7
cdr3_nt: TGTGCCAGCGGACGGTTCGGGGGGAACGAGCAGTACTTC
cdr3_aa: CASGRFGGNEQYF

d_call: .
v_call: TRBV9
clone_size: many
j_call: TRBJ2-1
cdr3_nt: TGTGCCAGCAGCGTAGTCAGTAACGGGGTAAATGAGCAGTTCTTC
cdr3_aa: CASSVVSNGVNEQFF

d_call: .
v_call: TRBV7-2
clone_size: many
j_call: TRBJ2-5
cdr3_nt: TGTGCCAGCAGCTTAGAGGGCAGGGCCATTCGAAAGTACTTC
cdr3_aa: CASSLEGRAIRKYF

d_call: TRBD2
v_call: TRBV7-9
clone_size: many
j_call: TRBJ2-4
cdr3_nt: TGTGCCAGCAGCCTACTGACTAGCGTGAGTGGGTCAAAACACATTCAGTACTTC
cdr3_aa: CASSLLTSVSGSKHIQYF

d_call: .
v_call: TRBV5-1
clone_size: many
j_call: TRBJ1-1
cdr3_nt: TGCGCCAGCAGCCCAGGGTTCACTGAAGCTTTCTTT
cdr3_aa: CASSPGFTEAFF

d_call: .
v_call: TRBV28
clone_size: many
j_call: TRBJ2-3
cdr3_nt: TGTGCCAGCAGTCCGGACCCCACAGATACGCAGTATTTT
cdr3_aa: CASSPDPTDTQYF

d_call: .
v_call: TRBV15
clone_size: many
j_call: TRBJ2-2
cdr3_nt: TGTGCCATCAGCAGAGATCTTCGGCGGGGCGGGGAGCTGTTTTTT
cdr3_aa: CAISRDLRRGGELFF